This TCR beta chain derives from a study of blood T cell repertoires in COVID-19. Study-level background: Italy, Spain and the United States were the sources of the convalescent and acute COVID-19 samples. Sample material is recorded as cDNA or gDNA derived from T cells, B-cell-depleted T cells, or PBMCs.

With V trimmed by 0 bases and J by 4 bases, 4 bases remained unmatched. From germline, CDR1 is SGHRS and CDR2 YFSETQ. This CDR3 spans 16 amino acids. As processed by the authors: Estimation of nucleated cell counts relied on the amplification of reference gene primers. Repertoires were generated with immunoSEQ multiplex PCR, while TCRdb's copy carries only in-frame clones and drops some. From that table come the V and J calls and clone size; the DNA was used to work out D and trimming. There are 70,000 to 95,000 clones in the sample; about four fifths occur only once, and about 20% lies in the top ten.

Sequencing was performed on peripheral blood. The TCR was taken from a woman aged 70-85 years with acute or convalescent COVID-19. V is TRBV5-1 and J is TRBJ1-6; 7 bases fit TRBD1. The CDR3 coding sequence is TGCGCCAGCAGCTTGGTGGGACAGTCGTATAATTCACCCCTCCACTTT. It translates to CASSLVGQSYNSPLHF.